Below, one T cell receptor beta chain is given with its context. The V and J ends lost 4 bases and 2 bases respectively, with 15 bases between them. The CDR3 totals 16 residues. Germline CDR1 is SGHTS and CDR2 is YDEGEE. The data are from a study of blood T cell repertoires in COVID-19. Across the study: Sources were T cells, B-cell-depleted T cells, or PBMCs; the material itself was cDNA or gDNA.

Ages ranged from about 18 to 100 years, with residence in around 24 US areas. Cohort 3 donors were reported recovered after two negative PCRs, clearance, or symptom resolution. Profiling relied on immunoSEQ multiplex PCR, and the TCRdb table lists in-frame clones only, not all of them. Counted here are roughly 500,000 clones, roughly 90% occurring once; the ten biggest clones make up approximately 1.8%. The clonotype was recovered from a woman aged 40-49 years who had recovered from COVID-19. Specimen: PBMCs or T cells enriched from blood (not recorded which). The chain couples TRBV5-8 to TRBJ2-2; tentatively, D is TRBD1 (5 bases). The DNA of the CDR3 is TGTGCCAGCAGCAGACACAGGAATATCAACACCGGGGAGCTGTTTTTT. Translating gives CASSRHRNINTGELFF. Combining the CDR3 with reference TRBV5-8 and TRBJ2-2 gives the whole variable domain EAGVTQSPTHLIKTRGQQATLRCSPISGHTSVYWYQQALGLGLQFLLWYDEGEERNRGNFPPRFSGRQFPNYSSELNVNALELEDSALYLCASSRHRNINTGELFFGEGSRLTVL.